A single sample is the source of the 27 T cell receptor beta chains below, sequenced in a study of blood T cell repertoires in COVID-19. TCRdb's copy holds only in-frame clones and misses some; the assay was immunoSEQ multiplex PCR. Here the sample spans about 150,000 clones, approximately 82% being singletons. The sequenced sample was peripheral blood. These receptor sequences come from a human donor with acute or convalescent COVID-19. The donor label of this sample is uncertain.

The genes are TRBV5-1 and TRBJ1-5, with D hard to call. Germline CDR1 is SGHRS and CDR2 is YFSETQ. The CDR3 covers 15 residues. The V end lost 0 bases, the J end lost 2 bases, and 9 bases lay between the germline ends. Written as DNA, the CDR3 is TGCGCCAGCAGCTTGGATTCCGGGGGCAATCAGCCCCAGCATTTT. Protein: CASSLDSGGNQPQHF.

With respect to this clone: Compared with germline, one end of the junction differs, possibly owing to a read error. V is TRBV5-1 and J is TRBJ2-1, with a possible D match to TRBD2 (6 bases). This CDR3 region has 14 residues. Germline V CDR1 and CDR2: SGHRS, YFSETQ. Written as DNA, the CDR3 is TGCGCCAGCAGCTTGGTCCCCGGCCCGGGGGTTTTGCTCTTC. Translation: CASSLVPGPGVLLF. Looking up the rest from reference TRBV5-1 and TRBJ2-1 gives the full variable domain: KAGVTQTPRYLIKTRGQQVTLSCSPISGHRSVSWYQQTPGQGLQFLFEYFSETQRNKGNFPGRFSGRQFSNSRSEMNVSTLELGDSALYLCASSLVPGPGVLLFGPGTRLTVL.

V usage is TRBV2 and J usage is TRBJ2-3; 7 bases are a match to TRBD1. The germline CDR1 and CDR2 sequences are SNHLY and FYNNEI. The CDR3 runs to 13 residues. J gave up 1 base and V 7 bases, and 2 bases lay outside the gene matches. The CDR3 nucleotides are TGTGCCAGCAATACAGGGGGCACAGATACGCAGTATTTT. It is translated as CASNTGGTDTQYF.

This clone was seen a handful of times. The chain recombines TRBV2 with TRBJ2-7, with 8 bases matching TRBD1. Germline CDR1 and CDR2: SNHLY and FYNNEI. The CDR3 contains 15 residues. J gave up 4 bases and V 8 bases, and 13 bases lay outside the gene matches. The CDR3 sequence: CASRGDTRGRYEQYF. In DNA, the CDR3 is TGTGCCAGCCGGGGCGACACCAGGGGGCGATACGAGCAGTACTTC.

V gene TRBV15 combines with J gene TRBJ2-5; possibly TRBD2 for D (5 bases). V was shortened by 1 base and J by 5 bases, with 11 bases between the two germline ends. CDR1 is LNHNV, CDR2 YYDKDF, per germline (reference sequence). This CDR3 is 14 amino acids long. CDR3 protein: CATSRAERGETQYF. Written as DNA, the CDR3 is TGTGCCACCAGCAGAGCAGAAAGAGGGGAGACCCAGTACTTC.

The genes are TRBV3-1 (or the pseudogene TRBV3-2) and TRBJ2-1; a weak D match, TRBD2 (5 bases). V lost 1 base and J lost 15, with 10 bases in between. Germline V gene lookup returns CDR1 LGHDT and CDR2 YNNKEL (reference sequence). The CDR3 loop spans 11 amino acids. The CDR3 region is CASSQALERFF. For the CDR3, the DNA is TGTGCCAGCAGCCAAGCACTAGAGAGGTTCTTC.

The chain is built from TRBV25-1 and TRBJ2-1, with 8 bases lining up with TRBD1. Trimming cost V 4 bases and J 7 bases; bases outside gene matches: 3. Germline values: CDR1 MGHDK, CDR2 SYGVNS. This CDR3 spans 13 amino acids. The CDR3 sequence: CASSARTGNEQFF. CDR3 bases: TGTGCCAGCAGTGCCCGGACAGGGAATGAGCAGTTCTTC.

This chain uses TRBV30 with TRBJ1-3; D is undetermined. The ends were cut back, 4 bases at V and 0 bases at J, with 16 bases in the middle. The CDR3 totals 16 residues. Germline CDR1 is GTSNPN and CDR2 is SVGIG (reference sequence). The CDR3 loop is CAWTPHGRDSGNTIYF. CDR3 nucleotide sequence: TGTGCCTGGACCCCCCACGGGAGGGACTCTGGAAACACCATATATTTT.

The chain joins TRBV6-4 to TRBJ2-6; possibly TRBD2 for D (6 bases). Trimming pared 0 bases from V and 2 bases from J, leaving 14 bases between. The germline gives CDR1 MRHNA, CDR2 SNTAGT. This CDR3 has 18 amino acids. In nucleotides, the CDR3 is TGTGCCAGCAGTGACTCGGAGGGGAGAGGGACTGGGGCCAACGTCCTGACTTTC. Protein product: CASSDSEGRGTGANVLTF.

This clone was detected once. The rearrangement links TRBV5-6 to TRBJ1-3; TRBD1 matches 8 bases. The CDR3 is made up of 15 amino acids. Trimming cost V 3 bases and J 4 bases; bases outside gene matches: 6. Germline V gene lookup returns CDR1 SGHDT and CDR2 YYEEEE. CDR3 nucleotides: TGTGCCAGCAGCTCGGACAGGGTGGGAGGAAACACCATATATTTT. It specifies CASSSDRVGGNTIYF.

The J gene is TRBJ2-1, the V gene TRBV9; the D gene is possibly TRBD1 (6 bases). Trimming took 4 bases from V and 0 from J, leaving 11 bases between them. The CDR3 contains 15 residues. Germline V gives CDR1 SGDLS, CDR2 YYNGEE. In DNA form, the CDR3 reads TGTGCCAGCAGCTTCCGGGACAACTCCTACAATGAGCAGTTCTTC. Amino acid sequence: CASSFRDNSYNEQFF. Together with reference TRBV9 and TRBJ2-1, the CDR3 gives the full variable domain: DSGVTQTPKHLITATGQRVTLRCSPRSGDLSVYWYQQSLDQGLQFLIQYYNGEERAKGNILERFSAQQFPDLHSELNLSSLELGDSALYFCASSFRDNSYNEQFFGPGTRLTVL.

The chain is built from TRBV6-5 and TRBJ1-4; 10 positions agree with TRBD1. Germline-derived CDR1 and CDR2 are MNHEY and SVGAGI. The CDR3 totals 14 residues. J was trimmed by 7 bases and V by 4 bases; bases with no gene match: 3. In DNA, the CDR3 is TGTGCCAGCAGTTTTAGACAGGGGGCTGAAAAACTGTTTTTT. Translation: CASSFRQGAEKLFF.

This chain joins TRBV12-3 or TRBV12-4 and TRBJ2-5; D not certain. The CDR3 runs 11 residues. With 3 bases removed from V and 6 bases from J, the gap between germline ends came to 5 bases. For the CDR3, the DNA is TGTGCCAGCAGTTTCTATCAGACCCAGTACTTC. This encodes CASSFYQTQYF.

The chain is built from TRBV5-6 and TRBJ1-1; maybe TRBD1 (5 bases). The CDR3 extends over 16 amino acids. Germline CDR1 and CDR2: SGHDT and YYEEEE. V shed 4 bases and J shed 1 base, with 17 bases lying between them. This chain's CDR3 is CASSAPGLRSNTEAFF. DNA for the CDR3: TGTGCCAGCAGCGCCCCGGGACTCAGATCGAACACTGAAGCTTTCTTT.

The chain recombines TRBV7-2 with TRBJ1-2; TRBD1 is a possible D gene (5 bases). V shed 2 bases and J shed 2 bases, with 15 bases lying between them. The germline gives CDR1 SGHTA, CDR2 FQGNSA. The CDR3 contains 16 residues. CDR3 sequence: CASSLSVPTGNYGYTF. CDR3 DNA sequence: TGTGCCAGCAGCTTAAGTGTCCCTACAGGCAACTATGGCTACACCTTC. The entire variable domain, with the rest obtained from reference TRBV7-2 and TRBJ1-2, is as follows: GAGVSQSPSNKVTEKGKDVELRCDPISGHTALYWYRQSLGQGLEFLIYFQGNSAPDKSGLPSDRFSAERTGGSVSTLTIQRTQQEDSAVYLCASSLSVPTGNYGYTFGSGTRLTVV.

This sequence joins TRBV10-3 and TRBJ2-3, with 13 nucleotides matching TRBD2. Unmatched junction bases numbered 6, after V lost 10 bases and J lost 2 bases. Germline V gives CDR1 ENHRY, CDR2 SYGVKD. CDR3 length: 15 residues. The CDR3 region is CATGLAGELTDTQYF. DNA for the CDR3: TGTGCCACCGGACTAGCGGGGGAGCTCACAGATACGCAGTATTTT.

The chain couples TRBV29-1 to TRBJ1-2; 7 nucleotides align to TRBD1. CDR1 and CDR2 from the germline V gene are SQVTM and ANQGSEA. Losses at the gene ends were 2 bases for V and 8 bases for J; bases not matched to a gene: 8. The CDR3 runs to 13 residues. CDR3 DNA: TGCAGCGTTGAAAACAGGGGTGGATTAGGCTACACCTTC. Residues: CSVENRGGLGYTF.

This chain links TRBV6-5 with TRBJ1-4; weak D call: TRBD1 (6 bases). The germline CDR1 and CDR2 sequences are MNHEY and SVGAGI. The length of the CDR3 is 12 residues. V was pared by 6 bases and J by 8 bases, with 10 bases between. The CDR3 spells CASRADREKLFF. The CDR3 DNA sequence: TGTGCCAGCAGGGCAGACAGGGAAAAACTGTTTTTT.

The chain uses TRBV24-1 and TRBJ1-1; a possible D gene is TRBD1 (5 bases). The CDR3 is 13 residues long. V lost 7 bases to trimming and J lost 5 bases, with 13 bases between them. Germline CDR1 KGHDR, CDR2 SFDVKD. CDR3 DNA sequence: TGTGCCACCAGCGACGGGGGGGGAACTGAAGCTTTCTTT. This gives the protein CATSDGGGTEAFF.

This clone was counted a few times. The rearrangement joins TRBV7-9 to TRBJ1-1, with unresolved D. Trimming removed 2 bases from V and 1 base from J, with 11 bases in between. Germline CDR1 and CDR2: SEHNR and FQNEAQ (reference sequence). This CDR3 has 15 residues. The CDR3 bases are TGTGCCAGCAGCTTACGGGAATCTTCGAACACTGAAGCTTTCTTT. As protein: CASSLRESSNTEAFF.

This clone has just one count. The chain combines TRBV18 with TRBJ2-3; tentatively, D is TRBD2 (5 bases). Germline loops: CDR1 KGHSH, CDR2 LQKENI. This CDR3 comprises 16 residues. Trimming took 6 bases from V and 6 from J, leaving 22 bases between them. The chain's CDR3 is CASSTTSPGIGDTQYF. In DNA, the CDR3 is TGTGCCAGCTCCACCACCAGCCCGGGAATAGGGGATACGCAGTATTTT.

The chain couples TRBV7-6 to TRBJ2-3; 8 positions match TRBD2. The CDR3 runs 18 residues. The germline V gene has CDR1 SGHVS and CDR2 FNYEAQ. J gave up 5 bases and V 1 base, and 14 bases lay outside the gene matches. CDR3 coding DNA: TGTGCCAGCAGCTTAGGCCCTCGGGGGGGCCGAGAAAAAGATACGCAGTATTTT. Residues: CASSLGPRGGREKDTQYF.

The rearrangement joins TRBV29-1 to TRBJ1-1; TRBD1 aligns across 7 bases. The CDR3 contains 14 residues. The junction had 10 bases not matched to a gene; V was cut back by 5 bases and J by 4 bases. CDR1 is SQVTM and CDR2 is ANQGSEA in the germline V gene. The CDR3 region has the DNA TGCAGCGTTCTTGGCCCACAGGGGATCACTGAAGCTTTCTTT. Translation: CSVLGPQGITEAFF.

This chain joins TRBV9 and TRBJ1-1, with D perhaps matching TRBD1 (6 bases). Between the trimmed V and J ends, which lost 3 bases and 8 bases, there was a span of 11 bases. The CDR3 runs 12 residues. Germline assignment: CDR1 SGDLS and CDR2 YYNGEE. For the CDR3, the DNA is TGTGCCAGCAGCGGAACCGGGACAGAAGCTTTCTTT. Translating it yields CASSGTGTEAFF.

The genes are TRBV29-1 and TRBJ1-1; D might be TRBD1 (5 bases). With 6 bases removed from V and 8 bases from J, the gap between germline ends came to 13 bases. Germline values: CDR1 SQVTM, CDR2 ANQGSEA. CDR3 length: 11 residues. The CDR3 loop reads CSVRIGVEAFF. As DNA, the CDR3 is TGCAGCGTACGAATAGGGGTAGAAGCTTTCTTT.

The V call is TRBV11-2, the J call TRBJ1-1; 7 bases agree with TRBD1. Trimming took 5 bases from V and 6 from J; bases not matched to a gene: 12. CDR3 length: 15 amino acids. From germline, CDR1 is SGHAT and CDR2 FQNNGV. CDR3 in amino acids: CASSPVTGSYPEAFF. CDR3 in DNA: TGTGCCAGCAGCCCCGTGACAGGGTCGTACCCTGAAGCTTTCTTT.

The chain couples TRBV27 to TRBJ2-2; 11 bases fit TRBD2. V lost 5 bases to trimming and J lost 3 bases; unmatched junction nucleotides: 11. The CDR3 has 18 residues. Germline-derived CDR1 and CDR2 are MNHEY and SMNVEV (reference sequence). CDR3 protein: CASSLIVSGGADTGELFF. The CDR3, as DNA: TGTGCCAGCAGTCTGATAGTTAGCGGGGGGGCGGACACCGGGGAGCTGTTTTTT.